This TCR beta chain was recorded in a study of T-cell reconstitution after alpha-beta-depleted transplantation in children. General study points: By about two months after transplant, alpha-beta T cells reportedly arose from several hundred graft clones that had expanded. Elevated TCRbeta diversity at day 60 was traced, in some patients, to surviving recipient T cells and thymic progenitors.

This clonotype was seen many times. Antigen: not known. V dropped 3 bases and J dropped 2 bases, with 12 bases sitting between them. CDR1 is DFQATT, CDR2 SNEGSKA, per germline (reference sequence). The CDR3 length is 14 residues. Construction of the TCRbeta library involved unique molecular identifiers. TCRdb independently ran MiXCR on the PCR reads; one entry per CDR3 protein. The sample comprises about 8,400 distinct CDR3 sequences, approximately 15% of which are singletons, and 88% rests with the top ten. The source is a girl under three years old who had a stem cell transplant for combined immunodeficiency, so the T cells may come from the graft donor. Specimen: PBMCs, mostly from graft donor cells, collected 60 days after TCRalphabeta/CD19-depleted stem cell transplant. The chain employs TRBV20-1 and TRBJ2-3, with D perhaps matching TRBD1 (6 bases). CDR3 DNA sequence: TGCAGTGCTAGTGAGGACAGATACACAGATACGCAGTATTTT. This sequence encodes CSASEDRYTDTQYF.